The 10 T cell receptor beta chains below come from one sample, sequenced in a study of T cells in Graves' hyperthyroidism and ophthalmopathy. Researchers amplified the TCR beta CDR3 regions from RNA transcripts. A set of HTBI primers served as the primers for a first-round RT-PCR of the TCR CDR3. One entry per CDR3 protein, called by TCRdb with MiXCR from the multiplex PCR reads. This table has almost 35,000 distinct CDR3 sequences, around 52% appearing once. The source material was blood. The receptors originated from a woman in her forties with Graves' ophthalmopathy.

This clonotype has a count of ten or more. The chain carries TRBV20-1 and TRBJ1-2; D is perhaps TRBD1 (5 bases). The germline V gene encodes CDR1 DFQATT and CDR2 SNEGSKA (reference sequence). Trimming removed 4 bases at V and 5 bases at J, with 23 bases between. The CDR3 is made up of 16 amino acids. The CDR3 DNA sequence: TGCAGTGCTACGGGGACGGGCCAGGTCGGTAATTATGGCTACACCTTC. This encodes CSATGTGQVGNYGYTF.

This chain links TRBV19 with TRBJ2-7; D unclear. The germline gives CDR1 LNHDA, CDR2 SQIVND (reference sequence). V dropped 3 bases and J dropped 3 bases, with 12 bases sitting between them. The CDR3 has 14 amino acids. CDR3 region: CASSISSAGYEQYF. The DNA of the CDR3 is TGTGCCAGTAGTATCTCCTCCGCAGGCTACGAGCAGTACTTC.

This clonotype was seen repeatedly, ten times or more. The genes are TRBV13 and TRBJ2-1; no definite D call. The CDR3 sequence is 15 residues long. Trimming stripped 5 bases from V and 0 bases from J, with 11 bases between. Germline V gene data show CDR1 as PRHDT and CDR2 as FYEKMQ (reference sequence). CDR3: CASSGSLGSYNEQFF. The CDR3 bases are TGTGCCAGCAGCGGAAGTCTCGGCTCCTACAATGAGCAGTTCTTC.

Turning to this clonotype: One end of the junction fails to match germline, which may point to a read error. This rearrangement joins TRBV6-4 to TRBJ2-2; 7 nucleotides agree with TRBD1. From germline, CDR1 is MRHNA and CDR2 SNTAGT. The CDR3 length is 15 residues. This CDR3 is CASSATGADTGELSW. CDR3 nucleotides: TGTGCCAGCAGTGCCACAGGGGCGGACACCGGGGAGCTGTCTTGG.

The chain employs TRBV5-6 and TRBJ2-3; 9 nucleotides match TRBD2. The CDR3 sequence is 16 residues long. V was pared by 3 bases and J by 4 bases, with 9 bases of the junction left unmatched. CDR1 and CDR2 from the germline V gene are SGHDT and YYEEEE. The CDR3 spells CASSWGLAGQSDTQYF. Here the CDR3 DNA reads TGTGCCAGCAGCTGGGGACTAGCCGGTCAATCAGATACGCAGTATTTT.

This clonotype was recorded many times. The chain carries TRBV12-3 or TRBV12-4 and TRBJ1-1; TRBD1 matches at 9 bases. This CDR3 has 15 amino acids. V shed 5 bases and J 2 bases; nucleotides not matched to a gene: 6. CDR3 residues: CASSDPGQGNTEAFF. In DNA form, the CDR3 reads TGTGCCAGCAGTGACCCGGGACAGGGTAACACTGAAGCTTTCTTT.

This clonotype was observed many times. The CDR3 spells CASSFGAYGNTIYF. CDR3 coding DNA: TGTGCCAGCAGCTTTGGGGCATATGGAAACACCATATATTTT. This rearrangement joins TRBV13 to TRBJ1-3; the D gene is possibly TRBD1 (5 bases). Germline values: CDR1 PRHDT, CDR2 FYEKMQ (reference sequence). CDR3 length equals 14 residues. Trimming left V 3 bases short and J 3 bases short, with 9 bases between.

In this sample, this clonotype turned up many times. The chain joins TRBV4-1 to TRBJ1-2; D perhaps matches TRBD1 (5 bases). The V and J ends lost 0 bases and 4 bases respectively, with 12 bases between them. The CDR3 consists of 15 residues. CDR1 is MGHRA, CDR2 YSYEKL, per germline. DNA of the CDR3: TGCGCCAGCAGCCAAGAAGCCAGGGTGGGCTATGGCTACACCTTC. This sequence encodes CASSQEARVGYGYTF.

The J gene is TRBJ2-7, the V gene TRBV5-1; possible D gene TRBD1, 5 bases. Trimming shortened V by 0 bases and J by 5 bases, and 12 bases separated the two germline ends. Germline V gives CDR1 SGHRS, CDR2 YFSETQ. The CDR3 consists of 14 residues. CDR3 amino acids: CASSLERGTHEQYF. The CDR3 nucleotides read TGCGCCAGCAGCTTGGAAAGGGGTACGCACGAGCAGTACTTC. The full variable domain, its missing parts supplied by reference TRBV5-1 and TRBJ2-7, is KAGVTQTPRYLIKTRGQQVTLSCSPISGHRSVSWYQQTPGQGLQFLFEYFSETQRNKGNFPGRFSGRQFSNSRSEMNVSTLELGDSALYLCASSLERGTHEQYFGPGTRLTVT.

This clonotype is termed medium-sized. V usage is TRBV10-3 and J usage is TRBJ1-2, with D tentatively TRBD1 (5 bases). The ends were cut back, 8 bases at V and 7 bases at J, with 14 bases in the middle. Per germline, CDR1 ENHRY and CDR2 SYGVKD. The CDR3 loop spans 12 amino acids. DNA for the CDR3: TGTGCCATCTGGAAACAGGCCCTTGGCTACACCTTC. Its protein product is CAIWKQALGYTF.